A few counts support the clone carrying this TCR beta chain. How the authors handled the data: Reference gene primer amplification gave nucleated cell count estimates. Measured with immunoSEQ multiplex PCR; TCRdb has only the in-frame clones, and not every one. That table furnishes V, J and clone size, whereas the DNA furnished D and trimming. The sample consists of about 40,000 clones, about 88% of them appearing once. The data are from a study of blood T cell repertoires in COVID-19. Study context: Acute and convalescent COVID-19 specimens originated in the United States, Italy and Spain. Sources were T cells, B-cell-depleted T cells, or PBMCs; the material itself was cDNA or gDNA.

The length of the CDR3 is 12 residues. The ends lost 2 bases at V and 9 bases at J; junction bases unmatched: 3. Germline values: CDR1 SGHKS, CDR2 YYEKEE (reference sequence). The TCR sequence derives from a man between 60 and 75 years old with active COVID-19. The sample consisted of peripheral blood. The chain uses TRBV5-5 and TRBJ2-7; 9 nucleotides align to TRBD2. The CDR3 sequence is CASSFEAGGQYF. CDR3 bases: TGTGCCAGCAGCTTTGAAGCGGGAGGGCAGTACTTC.